Listed below are T cell receptor beta chains from one sample, sequenced in a study of OX40 agonist ivuxolimab in advanced cancers. Profiled with immunoSEQ multiplex PCR; TCRdb holds only in-frame clones, not every one. The table has around 71,000 clones, around 83% seen once. The sequencing used CD4+ or CD8+ T cells sorted from blood, collected in a trial of the OX40 agonist ivuxolimab. These receptors all stem from an adult with an advanced solid tumor such as melanoma, head and neck, liver or kidney cancer. Both conserved end residues are trimmed from each CDR3. Fields, in order: V gene, CDR3 protein.

TRBV11-3	ASIEKADTSYEQY
TRBV18	ASSPSGAANYGYT
TRBV28	ASSFLGSEQY
TRBV5-4	ASSLDIGNTEAF
TRBV5-1	ASSSQGSSGNTIY
TRBV29-1	SVSREDYEQY
TRBV7-2	ASSLVLAGADTQY
TRBV30	AWGLYQETQY
TRBV9	ASSLDSGRGNEQF
TRBV4-2	ASTRTDSGNTIY
TRBV11-1	ASSFRLGGLDTGELF
TRBV7-8	ASTPTVFNEKLF
TRBV10-3	AISGRTSGNTGELF
TRBV25-1	ASSEEGYEQY
TRBV27	ASTSFDRGTHGYT
TRBV5-4	ASSLDKVSYGYT
TRBV2	ASSSEAGEKLF
TRBV19	ASSIGRSLNTEAF
TRBV27	ASTGQCAHKTRQPQH
TRBV19	ASAVAGQGIDTEAF
TRBV4-1	ASSQVGLSQPQH
TRBV6-6	ASSDADRSYEQY
TRBV28	ASSPGGTSHNEQF
TRBV19	ASSIFEGGGYSPDTQY
TRBV7-2	ASSLEVSYNEQF
TRBV2	ASSQDRINIQY
TRBV7-2	ASSSPRGEGGYT
TRBV5-1	ASSLDGNNSPLH